The 26 T cell receptor beta chains reported below all come from one sample, sequenced in a study of immune evolution from preneoplasia to lung adenocarcinoma. Profiling relied on immunoSEQ multiplex PCR, and the TCRdb table lists in-frame clones only, not all of them. The data contain 5,500 to 7,500 clones, roughly 79% of them singletons. The sequenced material came from FFPE minimally invasive lung adenocarcinoma tissue. These receptor sequences come from a person between 60 and 79 years old with lung adenocarcinoma.

The V and J genes are TRBV5-4 and TRBJ1-3; D call uncertain. CDR1 is SGHNT, CDR2 YYREEE, per germline (reference sequence). The ends were cut back, 0 bases at V and 0 bases at J, with 10 bases in the middle. This CDR3 is built from 16 residues. The CDR3 DNA follows: TGTGCCAGCAGCTTGGGATTGAGCGGCTCTGGAAACACCATATATTTT. Its translation is CASSLGLSGSGNTIYF. Combining the CDR3 with reference TRBV5-4 and TRBJ1-3 gives the whole variable domain ETGVTQSPTHLIKTRGQQVTLRCSSQSGHNTVSWYQQALGQGPQFIFQYYREEENGRGNFPPRFSGLQFPNYSSELNVNALELDDSALYLCASSLGLSGSGNTIYFGEGSWLTVV.

The chain couples TRBV6-5 to TRBJ2-7, with D maybe TRBD1 (6 bases). The CDR3 runs to 16 residues. Trimming took 0 bases from V and 4 from J, leaving 16 bases between them. The germline CDR1 and CDR2 sequences are MNHEY and SVGAGI. The CDR3: CASSYSGTPTGYEQYF. As DNA, the CDR3 is TGTGCCAGCAGTTACTCGGGGACACCCACTGGGTACGAGCAGTACTTC.

This clone was counted a few times. The chain recombines TRBV7-2 with TRBJ1-2; 7 nucleotides agree with TRBD1. Germline CDR1 SGHTA, CDR2 FQGNSA. After removal of 11 bases from V and 6 bases from J, the junction contained 9 bases not matched to a gene. This CDR3 region has 12 residues. CDR3 in amino acids: CAELGQFDGYTF. Written as DNA, the CDR3 is TGTGCCGAACTGGGACAGTTCGATGGCTACACCTTC.

The chain combines TRBV11-3 with TRBJ2-7; no clear D gene. CDR1 SGHNT and CDR2 YENEEA come from the germline V gene. Trimming removed 8 bases from V and 0 bases from J, with 17 bases in between. The CDR3 loop spans 15 amino acids. The CDR3, as DNA: TGTGCCAGCGGCCGCTTTTTCTCGAGCTCCTACGAGCAGTACTTC. Translation: CASGRFFSSSYEQYF.

This rearrangement joins TRBV7-2 to TRBJ2-7; D is tentatively TRBD1 or TRBD2 (6 bases each). This CDR3 has 16 amino acids. Per germline, CDR1 SGHTA and CDR2 FQGNSA. V was trimmed by 5 bases and J by 6 bases, leaving 23 bases between them. CDR3 protein: CASSLGVGGNMGEQYF. The CDR3 nucleotides read TGTGCCAGCAGCCTGGGGGTCGGGGGCAATATGGGCGAGCAGTACTTC.

Written as DNA, the CDR3 is TGTGCCAGCAGTTTGCAGGGCGTGGGCTACACCTTC. The encoded protein is CASSLQGVGYTF. The rearrangement joins TRBV28 to TRBJ1-2, with D perhaps matching TRBD1 (5 bases). The CDR3 totals 12 residues. Germline loops: CDR1 MDHEN, CDR2 SYDVKM. V was shortened by 3 bases and J by 8 bases, with 10 bases between the two germline ends.

The chain combines TRBV5-6 with TRBJ2-2, with TRBD2 matching over 9 bases. Per germline, CDR1 SGHDT and CDR2 YYEEEE. CDR3 length equals 16 residues. Trimming at V came to 0 bases and at J to 5 bases, leaving 5 bases not matched to a gene. The DNA for the CDR3 is TGTGCCAGCAGCTTGGAAGCGGGAGGCTGGACCGGGGAGCTGTTTTTT. Its translation is CASSLEAGGWTGELFF. Full variable domain (rest looked up from reference TRBV5-6 and TRBJ2-2): DAGVTQSPTHLIKTRGQQVTLRCSPKSGHDTVSWYQQALGQGPQFIFQYYEEEERQRGNFPDRFSGHQFPNYSSELNVNALLLGDSALYLCASSLEAGGWTGELFFGEGSRLTVL.

The rearrangement uses TRBV6-1 and TRBJ1-2; 9 bases are shared with TRBD1. V lost 3 bases to trimming and J lost 4 bases; unmatched junction nucleotides: 6. Germline V gene sequence: CDR1 MNHNS, CDR2 SASEGT. CDR3 length equals 15 residues. The CDR3 DNA sequence: TGTGCCAGCAGTGACCGGGACAGGGAGTTCTATGGCTACACCTTC. This sequence encodes CASSDRDREFYGYTF.

The table lists this clone with a count of one. The rearrangement uses TRBV19 and TRBJ1-2; 7 bases agree with TRBD1. The CDR3 loop spans 15 amino acids. Unmatched junction bases numbered 10, after V lost 6 bases and J lost 3 bases. CDR1 and CDR2 from the germline V gene are LNHDA and SQIVND (reference sequence). The CDR3 spells CASSHSRGNDYGYTF. For the CDR3, the DNA is TGTGCCAGTAGCCACTCCAGGGGGAACGACTATGGCTACACCTTC.

The rearrangement links TRBV11-3 to TRBJ2-2, with 15 positions matching TRBD2. The CDR3 extends over 16 amino acids. CDR1 and CDR2 (germline): SGHNT, YENEEA. The V gene end was trimmed by 3 bases and the J gene end by 7 bases; junction bases not matched to a gene: 3. The CDR3 region has the DNA TGTGCCAGCAGCTTCGGACTAGCGGGGGGGCGCGGGGAGCTGTTTTTT. It translates to CASSFGLAGGRGELFF.

This sequence joins TRBV2 and TRBJ1-1; D unresolved. Trimming took off 7 bases at V and 4 bases at J, with 10 bases between the two ends. The CDR3 length is 12 residues. Germline V gene data show CDR1 as SNHLY and CDR2 as FYNNEI. The CDR3 region has the DNA TGTGCCAGCATTCTAGGTCTCACTGAAGCTTTCTTT. Translated, it gives CASILGLTEAFF.

The chain couples TRBV9 to TRBJ1-6, with D maybe TRBD1 (6 bases). The CDR3 has 16 amino acids. V lost 3 bases and J lost 9, with 19 bases in between. Germline V gene sequence: CDR1 SGDLS, CDR2 YYNGEE. The CDR3 is CASSDAYRVTGSPLHF. CDR3 sequence (DNA): TGTGCCAGCAGCGACGCTTACAGGGTAACGGGTTCACCCCTCCACTTT.

This clone has a handful of counts. This chain links TRBV27 with TRBJ1-1; D is unresolved. Deletions cut 4 bases from V and 1 base from J, with 10 bases between. The length of the CDR3 is 14 residues. CDR1 is MNHEY and CDR2 is SMNVEV in the germline V gene (reference sequence). DNA of the CDR3: TGTGCCAGCAGTTCTGCGGTTACGAACACTGAAGCTTTCTTT. It specifies CASSSAVTNTEAFF.

V usage is TRBV9 and J usage is TRBJ1-2, with unresolved D. The ends were cut back, 3 bases at V and 0 bases at J, with 3 bases in the middle. Germline V lookup: CDR1 SGDLS, CDR2 YYNGEE. The CDR3 spans 12 residues. The CDR3 nucleotides read TGTGCCAGCAGCGCAGCTAACTATGGCTACACCTTC. Translating it yields CASSAANYGYTF. Looking up the rest from reference TRBV9 and TRBJ1-2 gives the full variable domain: DSGVTQTPKHLITATGQRVTLRCSPRSGDLSVYWYQQSLDQGLQFLIQYYNGEERAKGNILERFSAQQFPDLHSELNLSSLELGDSALYFCASSAANYGYTFGSGTRLTVV.

The genes are TRBV4-1 and TRBJ1-6; 10 nucleotides match TRBD1. Trimming cost V 5 bases and J 13 bases; bases outside gene matches: 8. Germline values: CDR1 MGHRA, CDR2 YSYEKL. The CDR3 runs to 14 residues. CDR3 nucleotide sequence: TGCGCCAGCAGCGGCCGGGACAGGGGCTCCCCCCTCCACTTT. Its translation: CASSGRDRGSPLHF.

J is TRBJ2-7 and V is TRBV4-1; TRBD1 is a possible D gene (6 bases). The CDR3 runs to 15 residues. In germline, CDR1 is MGHRA, CDR2 YSYEKL. V was cut by 3 bases and J by 2 bases, with 14 bases left in between. Here the CDR3 reads CASSQVRTDAYEQYF. Written as DNA, the CDR3 is TGCGCCAGCAGCCAGGTCCGGACAGACGCCTACGAGCAGTACTTC.

The CDR3 sequence is CASSSSGLSYEQYF. The CDR3 DNA is TGCGCCAGCAGCTCGTCGGGATTATCCTACGAGCAGTACTTC. V usage is TRBV5-1 and J usage is TRBJ2-7, with D maybe TRBD2 (5 bases). V gave up 3 bases and J gave up 1 base, with 11 bases separating them. The CDR3 length is 14 residues. Germline V CDR1 and CDR2: SGHRS, YFSETQ.

The chain employs TRBV10-3 and TRBJ1-1; 9 nucleotides align to TRBD1. V was clipped by 6 bases and J by 6 bases; unmatched bases: 2. This CDR3 is built from 12 residues. Germline V gene data show CDR1 as ENHRY and CDR2 as SYGVKD. CDR3 protein: CAIRGQGAEAFF. The CDR3 DNA is TGTGCCATCAGGGGACAGGGAGCTGAAGCTTTCTTT.

There are a few counts of this clone. The rearrangement links TRBV7-6 to TRBJ2-1, with D possibly matching TRBD1 (5 bases). The CDR3 has 15 residues. V shed 5 bases and J shed 4 bases, with 15 bases lying between them. Germline assignment: CDR1 SGHVS and CDR2 FNYEAQ. The CDR3 region is CASSTREEAYNEQFF. CDR3 in DNA: TGTGCCAGCAGCACCAGGGAAGAGGCTTACAATGAGCAGTTCTTC.

This clone was recorded a few times. The chain carries TRBV18 and TRBJ1-3, with D tentatively TRBD1 (6 bases). Per the germline V gene, CDR1 is KGHSH and CDR2 is LQKENI. This CDR3 is built from 15 residues. Trimming shortened V by 3 bases and J by 0 bases, and 9 bases separated the two germline ends. This chain's CDR3 is CASSPTGSSGNTIYF. CDR3 bases: TGTGCCAGCTCACCCACAGGGAGCTCTGGAAACACCATATATTTT.

This clone appeared a few times. The chain employs TRBV30 and TRBJ2-7; 7 bases fit TRBD2. Per germline, CDR1 GTSNPN and CDR2 SVGIG (reference sequence). Trimming removed 2 bases from V and 5 bases from J; junction bases left unmatched: 6. This CDR3 has 13 residues. The CDR3 nucleotides read TGTGCCTGGAGTTGGGAGGGACCCCACGAGCAGTACTTC. Translating it yields CAWSWEGPHEQYF.

The rearrangement uses TRBV14 and TRBJ2-7; no reliable D call. V was trimmed by 4 bases and J by 5 bases, leaving 6 bases between them. Germline V lookup: CDR1 SGHDN, CDR2 FVKESK. This CDR3 is 11 amino acids long. This CDR3 is CASSLNHEQYF. The CDR3 DNA sequence: TGTGCCAGCAGCCTGAACCACGAGCAGTACTTC. Variable domain in full (rest from reference TRBV14 and TRBJ2-7): EAGVTQFPSHSVIEKGQTVTLRCDPISGHDNLYWYRRVMGKEIKFLLHFVKESKQDESGMPNNRFLAERTGGTYSTLKVQPAELEDSGVYFCASSLNHEQYFGPGTRLTVT.

This chain joins TRBV5-1 and TRBJ1-4, with no clear D. Germline loops: CDR1 SGHRS, CDR2 YFSETQ. This CDR3 spans 15 amino acids. The V end lost 0 bases, the J end lost 8 bases, and 14 bases lay between the germline ends. The CDR3 DNA follows: TGCGCCAGCAGCTTGGACCCGTCTAAAAACGAAAAACTGTTTTTT. Residues: CASSLDPSKNEKLFF.

The V and J genes are TRBV6-4 and TRBJ1-1, with 8 bases identical to TRBD1. The J segment lost 10 bases and the V segment lost 3 bases, leaving 7 bases of the junction unmatched. The CDR3 sequence is 13 residues long. Germline V gene sequence: CDR1 MRHNA, CDR2 SNTAGT. The CDR3 reads CASSETLQGVAFF. CDR3 in DNA: TGTGCCAGCAGTGAAACACTACAGGGGGTAGCTTTCTTT.

The V call is TRBV2, the J call TRBJ2-7, with TRBD2 identical over 7 bases. The CDR3 extends over 14 amino acids. V lost 6 bases to trimming and J lost 6 bases; unmatched junction nucleotides: 11. Germline V gene data show CDR1 as SNHLY and CDR2 as FYNNEI. CDR3 loop: CASRGGVSSGEQYF. CDR3 DNA: TGTGCCAGCAGGGGGGGGGTTAGTTCCGGCGAGCAGTACTTC.

V gene TRBV28 combines with J gene TRBJ2-1; TRBD2 matches at 10 bases. There are 15 residues in the CDR3. J gave up 9 bases and V 9 bases, and 14 bases lay outside the gene matches. Germline V gene lookup returns CDR1 MDHEN and CDR2 SYDVKM. CDR3 nucleotide sequence: TGTGCCAGTTATCCTAGCGGGAGATCTGTAGGTGAGCAGTTCTTC. Residues: CASYPSGRSVGEQFF.